These 8 T cell receptor beta chains were sequenced from one sample in a study of control samples from healthy donors and cancer patients. TCRdb's copy holds only in-frame clones and misses some; the assay was immunoSEQ multiplex PCR. In the table there are about 22,000 clones, roughly 83% of which are singletons. The specimen sequenced was PBMCs. Receptors originate from a man between 60 and 70 years old with head and neck cancer.

J is TRBJ2-7 and V is TRBV6-5; D uncertain. Trimming left V 0 bases short and J 4 bases short, with 10 bases between. CDR1 is MNHEY, CDR2 SVGAGI, per germline. This CDR3 has 14 residues. The CDR3 coding sequence is TGTGCCAGCAGTTACTCGATATCGGGTTACGAGCAGTACTTC. Residues: CASSYSISGYEQYF.

In DNA, the CDR3 is TGCAGCGGGATATGGGAAAAACTGTTTTTT. Translated, it gives CSGIWEKLFF. This rearrangement joins TRBV29-1 to TRBJ1-4; D not certain. In germline, CDR1 is SQVTM, CDR2 ANQGSEA. V shed 7 bases and J shed 8 bases, with 8 bases lying between them. The CDR3 spans 10 residues.

The chain employs TRBV19 and TRBJ2-2, with 12 bases lining up with TRBD1. The germline gives CDR1 LNHDA, CDR2 SQIVND (reference sequence). Losses at the gene ends were 7 bases for V and 1 base for J; bases not matched to a gene: 10. The CDR3 length is 18 residues. The CDR3 DNA is TGTGCCAGTACCTCGCCGGGACAGGGGGCCGGGAACACCGGGGAGCTGTTTTTT. Translated, it gives CASTSPGQGAGNTGELFF.

The chain is built from TRBV28 and TRBJ2-5, with 9 bases that match TRBD2. The CDR3 loop spans 18 amino acids. Trimming cost V 5 bases and J 2 bases; bases outside gene matches: 15. From germline, CDR1 is MDHEN and CDR2 SYDVKM. The CDR3 DNA is TGTGCCAGCAGTACGGGACTAGCAAATGGATGGGCTCAAGAGACCCAGTACTTC. Protein sequence: CASSTGLANGWAQETQYF.

The chain couples TRBV9 to TRBJ2-7; 10 bases line up with TRBD2. Per the germline V gene, CDR1 is SGDLS and CDR2 is YYNGEE. The CDR3 contains 14 residues. Unmatched junction bases numbered 5, after V lost 2 bases and J lost 6 bases. CDR3 bases: TGTGCCAGCAGCGTCAGCGGGGGGGTCTTCGAGCAGTACTTC. Translating gives CASSVSGGVFEQYF.

The CDR3 region has the DNA TGTGCCAGCAGTATCTCGGGACGGGCGGGGTTCAATGAGCAGTTCTTC. This translates into CASSISGRAGFNEQFF. The chain joins TRBV5-6 to TRBJ2-1, with D perhaps matching TRBD2 (6 bases). V was cut by 5 bases and J by 6 bases, with 21 bases left in between. Germline CDR1 is SGHDT and CDR2 is YYEEEE. CDR3 length equals 16 residues.

CDR3 DNA sequence: TGCGCCAGCAGCATTGAAGGGGATGGCTACACCTTC. Its translation: CASSIEGDGYTF. The J gene is TRBJ1-2, the V gene TRBV5-1, with D tentatively TRBD1 (5 bases). This CDR3 has 12 residues. CDR1 and CDR2 from the germline V gene are SGHRS and YFSETQ. Trimming removed 4 bases at V and 6 bases at J, with 10 bases between.

This clone was seen a handful of times. DNA for the CDR3: TGTGCCAGCAGTTACTCGCCAACGAACACTGAAGCTTTCTTT. Protein product: CASSYSPTNTEAFF. This chain links TRBV6-5 with TRBJ1-1; D gene uncertain. V was clipped by 0 bases and J by 1 base, with 6 bases between them. The CDR3 has 14 amino acids. CDR1 and CDR2 from the germline V gene are MNHEY and SVGAGI.